The rows below give T cell receptor beta chains drawn from one sample of a study of shared clonotypes between healthy human individuals. Here immunoSEQ multiplex PCR was the method, and the copy in TCRdb shows in-frame clones only, minus some. This table has 2 million to 2.5 million clones, roughly 95% appearing once. The sample comprised naive CD4+ T cells sorted from blood. The receptor source for this set is a man younger than 35 in good health. CDR3s include the opening cysteine and the closing phenylalanine or tryptophan.

v_call cdr3_aa
TRBV5-8 CASSLDWGASTDTQYF
TRBV5-1 CASSLIASSTDTQYF
TRBV5-1 CASSLGHENIQYF
TRBV6-1 CASSEGRGGVDGYTF
TRBV2 CASSDQGALAGGFTGELFF
TRBV11-2 CASSLDLARSMNTEAFF
TRBV7-2 CASSFPRGGRFYEQYF
TRBV11-2 CASRIDRGNTEAFF
TRBV7-2 CASSPGQGHSPLHF
TRBV30 CAWIQVAGSGNTIYF
TRBV6-5 CASSYSGSQELVRLFF
TRBV6-1 CASEGGLENIQYF
TRBV2 CASSLEVNQPQHF
TRBV6-1 CASTQGTENTEAFF
TRBV25-1 CASSREGQGNSDTQYF
TRBV2 CASSEEGAQYF
TRBV2 CASSGETGGQYF
TRBV18 CASSPDSFSNTGELFF
TRBV7-9 CASSPDSNVLTF
TRBV4-1 CASSQDRGSGWAGYTF
TRBV9 CASRERGGAFF
TRBV9 CASSVTSGDYNEQFF
TRBV2 CASIGGNTEAFF
TRBV5-1 CASSQRGPSYEQYF
TRBV5-8 CASSLELGGRTEAFF
TRBV7-2 CASSLEWAAITEAFF
TRBV9 CASRKTGQTNTEAFF
TRBV7-9 CASSPRTASSYNSPLHF
TRBV7-2 CASSPRGMSDTQYF
TRBV30 CAWSRVPQYTNVPEAFF
TRBV18 CASSRSGRGIEKLFF
TRBV11-2 CASSSTSGSGTDTQYF
TRBV4-2 CASSQAGRVDNSPLHF
TRBV30 CAWSGRTNTEAFF
TRBV6-7 CASSYSKSQETQYF
TRBV11-3 CASSLGTGAYEQYF
TRBV28 CASSPTPPNSYEQYF
TRBV5-1 CASSRRGVDEKLFF
TRBV5-4 CASSQGQGSNTGELFF
TRBV19 CASSIATTGELFF
TRBV2 CASSERTGVQPQHF
TRBV10-2 CASRGQGISGANVLTF
TRBV10-3 CAISPGTSGSYEQYF
TRBV2 CASSVGPPGEQYF
TRBV7-2 CASSLEPGRQGTYGYTF
TRBV2 CASSESQSNEKLFF
TRBV5-5 CASSRGTSGISSYNEQFF
TRBV18 CASSLRDTAEWNTEAFF
TRBV27 CASSQTPSSYNEQFF
TRBV2 CASRVDASNYGYTF
TRBV13 CASSLRQGPTGELFF
TRBV5-4 CASSFTSGTGVEQYF
TRBV7-9 CASSLGGATNSPLHF
TRBV5-4 CASSLSTTSTDTQYF
TRBV25-1 CGSRGNTEAFF